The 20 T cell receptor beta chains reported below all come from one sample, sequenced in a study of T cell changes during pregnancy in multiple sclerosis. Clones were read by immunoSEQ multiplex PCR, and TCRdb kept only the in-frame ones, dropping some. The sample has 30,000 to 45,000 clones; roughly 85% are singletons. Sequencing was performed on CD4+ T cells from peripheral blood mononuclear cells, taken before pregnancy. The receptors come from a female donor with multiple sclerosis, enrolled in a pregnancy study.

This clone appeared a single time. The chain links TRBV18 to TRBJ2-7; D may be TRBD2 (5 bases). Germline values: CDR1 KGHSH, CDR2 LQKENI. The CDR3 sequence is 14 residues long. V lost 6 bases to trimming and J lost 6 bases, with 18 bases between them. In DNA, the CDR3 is TGTGCCAGCTCCCCCAGAGGACTCTATCCCGAGCAGTACTTC. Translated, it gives CASSPRGLYPEQYF.

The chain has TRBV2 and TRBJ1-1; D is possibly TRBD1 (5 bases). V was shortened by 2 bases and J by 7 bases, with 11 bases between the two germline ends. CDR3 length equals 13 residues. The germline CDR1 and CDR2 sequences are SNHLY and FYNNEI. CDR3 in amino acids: CASSEIVRGEAFF. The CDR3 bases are TGTGCCAGCAGTGAAATCGTAAGGGGTGAAGCTTTCTTT.

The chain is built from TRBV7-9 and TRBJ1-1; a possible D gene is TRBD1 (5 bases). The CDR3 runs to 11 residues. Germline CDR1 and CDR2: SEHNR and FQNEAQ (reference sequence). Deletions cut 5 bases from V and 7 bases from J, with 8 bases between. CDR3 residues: CASSLQGEAFF. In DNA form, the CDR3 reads TGTGCCAGCAGCCTCCAGGGTGAAGCTTTCTTT.

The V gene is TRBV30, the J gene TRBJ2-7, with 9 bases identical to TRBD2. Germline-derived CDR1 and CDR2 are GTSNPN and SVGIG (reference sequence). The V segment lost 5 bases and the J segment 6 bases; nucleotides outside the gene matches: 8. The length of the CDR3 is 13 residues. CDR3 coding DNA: TGTGCCTGGGGGGTGACTAGCGGTACCGAGCAGTACTTC. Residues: CAWGVTSGTEQYF. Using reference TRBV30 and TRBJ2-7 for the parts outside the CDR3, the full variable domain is SQTIHQWPATLVQPVGSPLSLECTVEGTSNPNLYWYRQAAGRGLQLLFYSVGIGQISSEVPQNLSASRPQDRQFILSSKKLLLSDSGFYLCAWGVTSGTEQYFGPGTRLTVT.

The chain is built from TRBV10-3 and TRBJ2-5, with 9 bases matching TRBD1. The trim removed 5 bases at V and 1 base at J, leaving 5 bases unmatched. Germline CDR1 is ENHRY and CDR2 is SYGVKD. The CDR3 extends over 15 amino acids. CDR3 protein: CAISRQGEAQETQYF. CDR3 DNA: TGTGCCATCAGTCGACAGGGGGAAGCCCAAGAGACCCAGTACTTC.

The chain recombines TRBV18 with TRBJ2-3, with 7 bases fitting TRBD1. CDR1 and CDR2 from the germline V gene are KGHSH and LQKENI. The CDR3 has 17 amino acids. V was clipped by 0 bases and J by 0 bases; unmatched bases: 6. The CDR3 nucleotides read TGTGCCAGCTCACCACCGGTTGGGACAGATAGCACAGATACGCAGTATTTT. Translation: CASSPPVGTDSTDTQYF.

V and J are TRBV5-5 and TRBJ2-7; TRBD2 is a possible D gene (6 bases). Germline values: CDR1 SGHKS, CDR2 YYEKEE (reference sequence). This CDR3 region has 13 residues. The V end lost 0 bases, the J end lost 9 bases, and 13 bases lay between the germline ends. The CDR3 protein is CASSLERGLGQYF. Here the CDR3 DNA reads TGTGCCAGCAGCTTGGAACGGGGACTGGGGCAGTACTTC.

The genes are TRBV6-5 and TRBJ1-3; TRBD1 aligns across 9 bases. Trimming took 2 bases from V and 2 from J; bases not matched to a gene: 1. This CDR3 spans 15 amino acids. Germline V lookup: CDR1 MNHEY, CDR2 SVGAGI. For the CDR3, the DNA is TGTGCCAGCAGTTACCGACAGGGGGCTGGAAACACCATATATTTT. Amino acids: CASSYRQGAGNTIYF.

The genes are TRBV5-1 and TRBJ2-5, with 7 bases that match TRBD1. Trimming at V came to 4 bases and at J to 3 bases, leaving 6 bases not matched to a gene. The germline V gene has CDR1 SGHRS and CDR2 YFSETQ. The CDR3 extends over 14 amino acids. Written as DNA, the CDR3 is TGCGCCAGCAGCGGAACGACAGGGAAAGAGACCCAGTACTTC. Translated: CASSGTTGKETQYF.

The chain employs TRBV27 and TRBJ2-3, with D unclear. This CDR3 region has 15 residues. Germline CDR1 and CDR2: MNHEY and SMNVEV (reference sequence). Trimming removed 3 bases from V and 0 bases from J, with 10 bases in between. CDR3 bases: TGTGCCAGCAGTTTTCTCCGCGGAAGCACAGATACGCAGTATTTT. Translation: CASSFLRGSTDTQYF.

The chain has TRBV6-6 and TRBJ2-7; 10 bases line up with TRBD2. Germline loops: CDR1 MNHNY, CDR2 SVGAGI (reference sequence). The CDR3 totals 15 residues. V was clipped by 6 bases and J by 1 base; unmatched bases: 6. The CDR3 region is CASSSWTSGSYEQYF. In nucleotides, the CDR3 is TGTGCCAGCAGCTCCTGGACTAGCGGTTCCTACGAGCAGTACTTC.

CDR3 loop: CAISVGEEQYF. The CDR3, as DNA: TGTGCCATCAGTGTCGGAGAAGAGCAGTACTTC. The V call is TRBV10-3, the J call TRBJ2-7; D remains ambiguous. The CDR3 length is 11 residues. V dropped 4 bases and J dropped 7 bases, with 8 bases sitting between them. Germline V gene lookup returns CDR1 ENHRY and CDR2 SYGVKD.

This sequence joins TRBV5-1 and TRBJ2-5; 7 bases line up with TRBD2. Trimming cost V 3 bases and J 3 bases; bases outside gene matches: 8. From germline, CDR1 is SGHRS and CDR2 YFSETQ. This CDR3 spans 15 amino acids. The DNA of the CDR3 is TGCGCCAGCAGCTCCCCCGAGCGGGGTGAAGAGACCCAGTACTTC. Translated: CASSSPERGEETQYF.

CDR3 coding DNA: TGTGCCAGCAGTGTAGCGGGAGTCGACTACAATGAGCAGTTCTTC. Its protein product is CASSVAGVDYNEQFF. V is TRBV2 and J is TRBJ2-1, with 9 bases that match TRBD2. The germline V gene has CDR1 SNHLY and CDR2 FYNNEI. This CDR3 has 15 residues. The V gene end was trimmed by 4 bases and the J gene end by 3 bases; junction bases not matched to a gene: 4.

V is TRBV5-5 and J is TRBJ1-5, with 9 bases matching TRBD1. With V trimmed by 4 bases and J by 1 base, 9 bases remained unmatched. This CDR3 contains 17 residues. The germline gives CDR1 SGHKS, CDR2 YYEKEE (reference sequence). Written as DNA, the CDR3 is TGTGCCAGCAGCAGGGACAGGGTCTTGGGGAGCAATCAGCCCCAGCATTTT. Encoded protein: CASSRDRVLGSNQPQHF.

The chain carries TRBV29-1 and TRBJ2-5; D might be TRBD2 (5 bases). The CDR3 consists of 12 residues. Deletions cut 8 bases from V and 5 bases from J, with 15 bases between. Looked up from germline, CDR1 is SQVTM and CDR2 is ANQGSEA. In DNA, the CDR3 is TGCAGCCCGGTGGTGGGAGTGGAGACCCAGTACTTC. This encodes CSPVVGVETQYF.

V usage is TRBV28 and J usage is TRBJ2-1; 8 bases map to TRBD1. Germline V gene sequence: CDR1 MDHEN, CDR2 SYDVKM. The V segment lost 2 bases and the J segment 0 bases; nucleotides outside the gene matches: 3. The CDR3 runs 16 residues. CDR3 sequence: CASSLLTGASYNEQFF. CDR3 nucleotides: TGTGCCAGCAGTTTACTGACAGGGGCCTCCTACAATGAGCAGTTCTTC.

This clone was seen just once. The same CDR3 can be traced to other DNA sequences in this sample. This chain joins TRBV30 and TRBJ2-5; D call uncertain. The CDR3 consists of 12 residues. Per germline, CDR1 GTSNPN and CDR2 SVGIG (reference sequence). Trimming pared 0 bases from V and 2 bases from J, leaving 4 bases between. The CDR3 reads CAWSVSQETQYF. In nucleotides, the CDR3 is TGTGCCTGGAGTGTCAGTCAAGAGACCCAGTACTTC. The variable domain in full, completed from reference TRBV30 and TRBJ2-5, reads SQTIHQWPATLVQPVGSPLSLECTVEGTSNPNLYWYRQAAGRGLQLLFYSVGIGQISSEVPQNLSASRPQDRQFILSSKKLLLSDSGFYLCAWSVSQETQYFGPGTRLLVL.

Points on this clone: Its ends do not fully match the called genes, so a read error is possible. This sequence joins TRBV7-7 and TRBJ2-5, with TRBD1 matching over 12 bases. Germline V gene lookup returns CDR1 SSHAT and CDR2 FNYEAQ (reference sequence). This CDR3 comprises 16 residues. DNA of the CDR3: TGTGCTAGCAGCATTCCGGGACAGGGGGCGCGAGAGACCCAGTACTTC. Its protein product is CASSIPGQGARETQYF. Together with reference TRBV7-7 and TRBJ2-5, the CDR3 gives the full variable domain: GAGVSQSPRYKVTKRGQDVTLRCDPISSHATLYWYQQALGQGPEFLTYFNYEAQPDKSGLPSDRFSAERPEGSISTLTIQRTEQRDSAMYRCASSIPGQGARETQYFGPGTRLLVL.

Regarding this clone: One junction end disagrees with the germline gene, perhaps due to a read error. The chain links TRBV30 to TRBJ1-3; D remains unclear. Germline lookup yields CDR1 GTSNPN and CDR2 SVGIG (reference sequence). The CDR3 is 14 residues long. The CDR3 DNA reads TGTGCCTGGAGTGTAGAGCGGACTGGAGACACCATATATTTT. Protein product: CAWSVERTGDTIYF.